This record covers a single TCR beta chain. This record comes from a study of OX40 agonist ivuxolimab in advanced cancers. The wider study: A male proportion of around 86% was recorded, with mean age around 62 years and range roughly 23 to 79.

Method: immunoSEQ multiplex PCR; TCRdb's copy keeps in-frame clones and lacks some. Here the sample spans roughly 130,000 clones, 93% being singletons. The CDR3 has 14 amino acids. Germline V gene sequence: CDR1 MDHEN, CDR2 SYDVKM. Trimming removed 6 bases from V and 4 bases from J; junction bases left unmatched: 4. The receptor was isolated from an adult with an advanced solid tumor such as melanoma, head and neck, liver or kidney cancer. The V and J genes are TRBV28 and TRBJ2-5; 11 bases fit TRBD2. Source: CD4+ or CD8+ T cells sorted from blood, taken in a trial of the OX40 agonist ivuxolimab. The CDR3 sequence is CASSVAGGRETQYF. The DNA of the CDR3 is TGTGCCAGCAGCGTAGCGGGAGGGAGAGAGACCCAGTACTTC. Full variable domain (outside the CDR3, taken from reference TRBV28 and TRBJ2-5): DVKVTQSSRYLVKRTGEKVFLECVQDMDHENMFWYRQDPGLGLRLIYFSYDVKMKEKGDIPEGYSVSREKKERFSLILESASTNQTSMYLCASSVAGGRETQYFGPGTRLLVL.